A selection of T cell receptor beta chains follows, all from one sample in a study of T cells in Graves' hyperthyroidism and ophthalmopathy. TCRdb processed the multiplex PCR reads anew with MiXCR; each CDR3 protein has one entry. The table lists fewer than 450,000 distinct CDR3 sequences, around 15% of them singletons. The sample taken for sequencing was blood. The receptors stem from a woman aged 55-69 years with Graves' ophthalmopathy. CDR3s include the opening cysteine and the closing phenylalanine or tryptophan. The D gene is left open where the match is weak. Clone size is given for some rows only: seen once, a few or many times, or a class if the clone is expanded.

CDR3	DNA	size	V	J	D
CASNQVPYEQYF	TGTGCCAGCAACCAAGTCCCCTACGAGCAGTACTTC	NA	TRBV28	TRBJ2-7	NA
CSAGTSGGAGELFF	TGCAGTGCTGGGACTAGCGGGGGGGCCGGGGAGCTGTTTTTT	many	TRBV20-1	TRBJ2-2	TRBD2
CASSRGGLSTDTQYF	TGTGCCAGCAGCCGGGGGGGCCTTAGCACAGATACGCAGTATTTT	NA	TRBV12-3/TRBV12-4	TRBJ2-3	TRBD2
CASSSGIMGTFYEQYF	TGTGCCAGCAGTTCGGGTATAATGGGGACATTCTACGAGCAGTACTTC	many	TRBV28	TRBJ2-7	NA
CASRRDTRPSGANVLTF	TGTGCCAGCAGGCGGGATACCCGACCATCTGGGGCCAACGTCCTGACTTTC	many	TRBV2	TRBJ2-6	NA
CASSSRDYPSYEQYF	TGCGCCAGCAGCTCCCGGGACTACCCGTCCTACGAGCAGTACTTC	many	TRBV5-1	TRBJ2-7	TRBD2
CASSQEGEQFF	TGTGCCAGCAGCCAAGAAGGTGAGCAGTTCTTC	many	TRBV3-1	TRBJ2-1	NA
CASSPPPGTGTSYEQYF	TGTGCCAGCAGCCCGCCGCCCGGGACAGGGACGTCCTACGAGCAGTACTTC	many	TRBV6-1	TRBJ2-7	TRBD1
CATSDFGAGENTGELFF	TGTGCCACCAGTGATTTTGGGGCAGGAGAAAACACCGGGGAGCTGTTTTTT	many	TRBV24-1	TRBJ2-2	NA
CASSVQGPEAFF	TGTGCCAGCAGTGTACAGGGACCTGAAGCTTTCTTT	NA	TRBV6-1	TRBJ1-1	NA
CASSRQPGTQETQYF	TGTGCCAGCAGCAGACAGCCAGGAACCCAAGAGACCCAGTACTTC	many	TRBV3-1	TRBJ2-5	NA
CSASTGLPASYNEQFF	TGCAGTGCTAGTACTGGTTTACCCGCTAGCTACAATGAGCAGTTCTTC	many	TRBV20-1	TRBJ2-1	NA
CASSWDRVVGQETQYF	TGTGCCAGCAGCTGGGACAGGGTGGTAGGACAAGAGACCCAGTACTTC	NA	TRBV7-9	TRBJ2-5	TRBD1
CASSLLGQGYGYTF	TGTGCCAGCAGTTTATTGGGACAGGGTTATGGCTACACCTTC	many	TRBV27	TRBJ1-2	TRBD1
CSVEASGGTNTGELFF	TGCAGCGTTGAGGCTTCGGGGGGTACGAACACCGGGGAGCTGTTTTTT	few	TRBV29-1	TRBJ2-2	TRBD2
CASLGDGSQNSPLHF	TGTGCCAGCCTCGGGGACGGGTCTCAGAATTCACCCCTCCACTTT	few	TRBV28	TRBJ1-6	NA
CASSQDGGGGTEAFF	TGTGCCAGCAGCCAAGATGGGGGGGGCGGCACTGAAGCTTTCTTT	many	TRBV3-1	TRBJ1-1	NA
CASSTSRTNTGELFF	TGTGCCAGTAGTACTAGCAGGACGAACACCGGGGAGCTGTTTTTT	NA	TRBV19	TRBJ2-2	NA
CASSLSPTMAGSGETQYF	TGTGCCAGCAGCTTGTCACCTACAATGGCGGGATCGGGAGAGACCCAGTACTTC	many	TRBV7-6	TRBJ2-5	NA
CSVDPTGNEQFF	TGCAGCGTTGACCCGACAGGGAATGAGCAGTTCTTC	many	TRBV29-1	TRBJ2-1	TRBD1
CASSQELAGGLRYEQYF	TGTGCCAGCAGCCAAGAGCTAGCGGGAGGTCTGCGGTACGAGCAGTACTTC	many	TRBV3-1	TRBJ2-7	TRBD2
CSARLDRENGYTF	TGCAGTGCTAGATTGGACAGGGAAAATGGCTACACCTTC	few	TRBV20-1	TRBJ1-2	TRBD1